The clone carrying this TCR beta chain came up a few times. Its specificity is not known. The sample originates from a study of T and B cells in COVID-19 patients. Study background: Peripheral blood came from COVID-19 patients with active infection or after recovery. 18 of 20 active-infection patients had comorbidities associated with unfavorable COVID-19 outcome. The study, taken as a whole, reports: No sequencing was yet done of CD4+, regulatory or CD8+ subsets, or of SARS-CoV-2-responsive or tetramer+ sorted cells.

TRB rearrangements were amplified by multiplex PCR with BIOMED2 TRB-A/B primers. TCRdb called the multiplex PCR reads again in MiXCR, with one record for every CDR3 protein. The data contain thousands of distinct CDR3 sequences, about 27% of them seen just once; the ten biggest clones take up about 17%. V was pared by 4 bases and J by 0 bases, with 6 bases between. CDR1 is MNHNY and CDR2 is SVGAGI in the germline V gene (reference sequence). The CDR3 has 13 amino acids. From blood, about 240-500 ng of genomic DNA served as TRB template. Sequencing was done on a sample of blood. The V and J genes are TRBV6-6 and TRBJ1-1; perhaps TRBD1 as D (6 bases). The sequence derives from a human donor with active COVID-19. The CDR3 DNA reads TGTGCCAGCAGTTCAGGGGTGAACACTGAAGCTTTCTTT. Translated: CASSSGVNTEAFF.